These 11 T cell receptor beta chains were sequenced from one sample in a study of OX40 agonist ivuxolimab in advanced cancers. The library was produced with the immunoSEQ multiplex PCR assay. Entries here come from immuneACCESS through TCRdb and include only in-frame sequences with V and J called. Some clones fail to appear in such tables; in the studies checked, an unresolved V gene covers under half of the shortfall, and the cause of the remainder is unknown. The sample includes roughly 70,000 clones, with 80% to 90% observed a single time. 2% to 2.5% of the sample is in the top ten clones. Here the sequenced sample was CD4+ or CD8+ T cells sorted from blood, taken in a trial of the OX40 agonist ivuxolimab. Every receptor here comes from an adult with an advanced solid tumor such as melanoma, head and neck, liver or kidney cancer.

This chain uses TRBV6-5 with TRBJ2-7; TRBD2 matches at 7 bases. Germline V CDR1 and CDR2: MNHEY, SVGAGI. The CDR3 is 14 amino acids. V was clipped by 6 bases and J by 0 bases; unmatched bases: 5. The CDR3 reads CASRGPGGSYEQYF. The CDR3 DNA sequence: TGTGCCAGCAGGGGACCGGGGGGCTCCTACGAGCAGTACTTC.

This sequence joins TRBV10-3 and TRBJ2-3; TRBD2 matches 11 bases. J lost 3 bases, V lost 6 bases, and 5 bases had no gene match. The CDR3 is 15 residues long. CDR1 is ENHRY, CDR2 SYGVKD, per germline. The CDR3 sequence: CAIRALAGGTDTQYF. CDR3 bases: TGTGCCATCAGGGCTCTAGCGGGGGGAACAGATACGCAGTATTTT.

This chain joins TRBV7-9 and TRBJ1-1, with 7 positions matching TRBD1. The germline V gene has CDR1 SEHNR and CDR2 FQNEAQ (reference sequence). CDR3 length equals 14 residues. J gave up 6 bases and V 6 bases, and 10 bases lay outside the gene matches. DNA for the CDR3: TGTGCCAGCAGGTTAACAGGGGCTACTCCTGAAGCTTTCTTT. This encodes CASRLTGATPEAFF.

This chain uses TRBV11-2 with TRBJ1-2; D not certain. In germline, CDR1 is SGHAT, CDR2 FQNNGV. V shed 5 bases and J shed 7 bases, with 14 bases lying between them. This CDR3 contains 13 residues. CDR3 residues: CASSVGVMGGYTF. In nucleotides, the CDR3 is TGTGCCAGCAGCGTTGGAGTTATGGGTGGCTACACCTTC.

This rearrangement joins TRBV7-2 to TRBJ2-2; D remains ambiguous. V lost 8 bases and J 2 bases, leaving 9 bases between the germline ends. CDR3 length: 13 residues. CDR1 and CDR2 from the germline V gene are SGHTA and FQGNSA. This CDR3 reads CASRVTNTGELFF. The CDR3 coding sequence is TGTGCCAGCCGGGTGACCAACACCGGGGAGCTGTTTTTT.

This rearrangement joins TRBV5-4 to TRBJ1-2; D remains unclear. Trimming left V 4 bases short and J 0 bases short, with 10 bases between. This CDR3 is built from 14 residues. CDR1 and CDR2 (germline): SGHNT, YYREEE (reference sequence). CDR3 protein: CASSPRGSNYGYTF. CDR3 in DNA: TGTGCCAGCAGCCCCCGAGGGTCTAACTATGGCTACACCTTC. The whole variable domain, filled in from reference TRBV5-4 and TRBJ1-2, reads ETGVTQSPTHLIKTRGQQVTLRCSSQSGHNTVSWYQQALGQGPQFIFQYYREEENGRGNFPPRFSGLQFPNYSSELNVNALELDDSALYLCASSPRGSNYGYTFGSGTRLTVV.

This clone was seen only once. The chain recombines TRBV6-5 with TRBJ2-7; unclear D gene. This CDR3 spans 14 amino acids. Looked up from germline, CDR1 is MNHEY and CDR2 is SVGAGI. V was shortened by 7 bases and J by 1 base, with 14 bases between the two germline ends. CDR3 coding DNA: TGTGCCAGCACCCCCGGGCTTCATTCCTACGAGCAGTACTTC. Protein product: CASTPGLHSYEQYF.

This sequence joins TRBV27 and TRBJ2-7; D is ambiguous. CDR1 and CDR2 from the germline V gene are MNHEY and SMNVEV (reference sequence). The CDR3 is 15 residues long. With 5 bases removed from V and 1 base from J, the gap between germline ends came to 15 bases. CDR3 sequence reads: CASSTRTRDSYEQYF. As DNA, the CDR3 is TGTGCCAGCAGTACCCGGACCCGCGATTCCTACGAGCAGTACTTC.

This chain connects TRBV5-1 to TRBJ2-7; 12 bases are shared with TRBD2. There are 16 residues in the CDR3. Germline values: CDR1 SGHRS, CDR2 YFSETQ. V shed 2 bases, J shed 7 bases, and the junction held 10 bases outside the gene matches. This CDR3 is CASSLSSGRAYREQYF. The DNA of the CDR3 is TGCGCCAGCAGCTTATCTAGCGGGAGGGCATATCGGGAGCAGTACTTC.

The V call is TRBV18, the J call TRBJ1-2; D not resolved. The CDR3 loop spans 13 amino acids. The germline V and J ends were trimmed by 0 bases and 7 bases, with 9 bases remaining between them. The germline V gene encodes CDR1 KGHSH and CDR2 LQKENI. The CDR3 region has the DNA TGTGCCAGCTCACCACCTAGTGACCGTGGCTACACCTTC. Its protein is CASSPPSDRGYTF.

The chain carries TRBV20-1 and TRBJ1-1; possibly TRBD1 for D (5 bases). Per germline, CDR1 DFQATT and CDR2 SNEGSKA (reference sequence). Trimming stripped 3 bases from V and 7 bases from J, with 9 bases between. The CDR3 covers 11 residues. The chain's CDR3 is CSASFRGEAFF. CDR3 DNA: TGCAGTGCTAGCTTTAGGGGTGAAGCTTTCTTT.